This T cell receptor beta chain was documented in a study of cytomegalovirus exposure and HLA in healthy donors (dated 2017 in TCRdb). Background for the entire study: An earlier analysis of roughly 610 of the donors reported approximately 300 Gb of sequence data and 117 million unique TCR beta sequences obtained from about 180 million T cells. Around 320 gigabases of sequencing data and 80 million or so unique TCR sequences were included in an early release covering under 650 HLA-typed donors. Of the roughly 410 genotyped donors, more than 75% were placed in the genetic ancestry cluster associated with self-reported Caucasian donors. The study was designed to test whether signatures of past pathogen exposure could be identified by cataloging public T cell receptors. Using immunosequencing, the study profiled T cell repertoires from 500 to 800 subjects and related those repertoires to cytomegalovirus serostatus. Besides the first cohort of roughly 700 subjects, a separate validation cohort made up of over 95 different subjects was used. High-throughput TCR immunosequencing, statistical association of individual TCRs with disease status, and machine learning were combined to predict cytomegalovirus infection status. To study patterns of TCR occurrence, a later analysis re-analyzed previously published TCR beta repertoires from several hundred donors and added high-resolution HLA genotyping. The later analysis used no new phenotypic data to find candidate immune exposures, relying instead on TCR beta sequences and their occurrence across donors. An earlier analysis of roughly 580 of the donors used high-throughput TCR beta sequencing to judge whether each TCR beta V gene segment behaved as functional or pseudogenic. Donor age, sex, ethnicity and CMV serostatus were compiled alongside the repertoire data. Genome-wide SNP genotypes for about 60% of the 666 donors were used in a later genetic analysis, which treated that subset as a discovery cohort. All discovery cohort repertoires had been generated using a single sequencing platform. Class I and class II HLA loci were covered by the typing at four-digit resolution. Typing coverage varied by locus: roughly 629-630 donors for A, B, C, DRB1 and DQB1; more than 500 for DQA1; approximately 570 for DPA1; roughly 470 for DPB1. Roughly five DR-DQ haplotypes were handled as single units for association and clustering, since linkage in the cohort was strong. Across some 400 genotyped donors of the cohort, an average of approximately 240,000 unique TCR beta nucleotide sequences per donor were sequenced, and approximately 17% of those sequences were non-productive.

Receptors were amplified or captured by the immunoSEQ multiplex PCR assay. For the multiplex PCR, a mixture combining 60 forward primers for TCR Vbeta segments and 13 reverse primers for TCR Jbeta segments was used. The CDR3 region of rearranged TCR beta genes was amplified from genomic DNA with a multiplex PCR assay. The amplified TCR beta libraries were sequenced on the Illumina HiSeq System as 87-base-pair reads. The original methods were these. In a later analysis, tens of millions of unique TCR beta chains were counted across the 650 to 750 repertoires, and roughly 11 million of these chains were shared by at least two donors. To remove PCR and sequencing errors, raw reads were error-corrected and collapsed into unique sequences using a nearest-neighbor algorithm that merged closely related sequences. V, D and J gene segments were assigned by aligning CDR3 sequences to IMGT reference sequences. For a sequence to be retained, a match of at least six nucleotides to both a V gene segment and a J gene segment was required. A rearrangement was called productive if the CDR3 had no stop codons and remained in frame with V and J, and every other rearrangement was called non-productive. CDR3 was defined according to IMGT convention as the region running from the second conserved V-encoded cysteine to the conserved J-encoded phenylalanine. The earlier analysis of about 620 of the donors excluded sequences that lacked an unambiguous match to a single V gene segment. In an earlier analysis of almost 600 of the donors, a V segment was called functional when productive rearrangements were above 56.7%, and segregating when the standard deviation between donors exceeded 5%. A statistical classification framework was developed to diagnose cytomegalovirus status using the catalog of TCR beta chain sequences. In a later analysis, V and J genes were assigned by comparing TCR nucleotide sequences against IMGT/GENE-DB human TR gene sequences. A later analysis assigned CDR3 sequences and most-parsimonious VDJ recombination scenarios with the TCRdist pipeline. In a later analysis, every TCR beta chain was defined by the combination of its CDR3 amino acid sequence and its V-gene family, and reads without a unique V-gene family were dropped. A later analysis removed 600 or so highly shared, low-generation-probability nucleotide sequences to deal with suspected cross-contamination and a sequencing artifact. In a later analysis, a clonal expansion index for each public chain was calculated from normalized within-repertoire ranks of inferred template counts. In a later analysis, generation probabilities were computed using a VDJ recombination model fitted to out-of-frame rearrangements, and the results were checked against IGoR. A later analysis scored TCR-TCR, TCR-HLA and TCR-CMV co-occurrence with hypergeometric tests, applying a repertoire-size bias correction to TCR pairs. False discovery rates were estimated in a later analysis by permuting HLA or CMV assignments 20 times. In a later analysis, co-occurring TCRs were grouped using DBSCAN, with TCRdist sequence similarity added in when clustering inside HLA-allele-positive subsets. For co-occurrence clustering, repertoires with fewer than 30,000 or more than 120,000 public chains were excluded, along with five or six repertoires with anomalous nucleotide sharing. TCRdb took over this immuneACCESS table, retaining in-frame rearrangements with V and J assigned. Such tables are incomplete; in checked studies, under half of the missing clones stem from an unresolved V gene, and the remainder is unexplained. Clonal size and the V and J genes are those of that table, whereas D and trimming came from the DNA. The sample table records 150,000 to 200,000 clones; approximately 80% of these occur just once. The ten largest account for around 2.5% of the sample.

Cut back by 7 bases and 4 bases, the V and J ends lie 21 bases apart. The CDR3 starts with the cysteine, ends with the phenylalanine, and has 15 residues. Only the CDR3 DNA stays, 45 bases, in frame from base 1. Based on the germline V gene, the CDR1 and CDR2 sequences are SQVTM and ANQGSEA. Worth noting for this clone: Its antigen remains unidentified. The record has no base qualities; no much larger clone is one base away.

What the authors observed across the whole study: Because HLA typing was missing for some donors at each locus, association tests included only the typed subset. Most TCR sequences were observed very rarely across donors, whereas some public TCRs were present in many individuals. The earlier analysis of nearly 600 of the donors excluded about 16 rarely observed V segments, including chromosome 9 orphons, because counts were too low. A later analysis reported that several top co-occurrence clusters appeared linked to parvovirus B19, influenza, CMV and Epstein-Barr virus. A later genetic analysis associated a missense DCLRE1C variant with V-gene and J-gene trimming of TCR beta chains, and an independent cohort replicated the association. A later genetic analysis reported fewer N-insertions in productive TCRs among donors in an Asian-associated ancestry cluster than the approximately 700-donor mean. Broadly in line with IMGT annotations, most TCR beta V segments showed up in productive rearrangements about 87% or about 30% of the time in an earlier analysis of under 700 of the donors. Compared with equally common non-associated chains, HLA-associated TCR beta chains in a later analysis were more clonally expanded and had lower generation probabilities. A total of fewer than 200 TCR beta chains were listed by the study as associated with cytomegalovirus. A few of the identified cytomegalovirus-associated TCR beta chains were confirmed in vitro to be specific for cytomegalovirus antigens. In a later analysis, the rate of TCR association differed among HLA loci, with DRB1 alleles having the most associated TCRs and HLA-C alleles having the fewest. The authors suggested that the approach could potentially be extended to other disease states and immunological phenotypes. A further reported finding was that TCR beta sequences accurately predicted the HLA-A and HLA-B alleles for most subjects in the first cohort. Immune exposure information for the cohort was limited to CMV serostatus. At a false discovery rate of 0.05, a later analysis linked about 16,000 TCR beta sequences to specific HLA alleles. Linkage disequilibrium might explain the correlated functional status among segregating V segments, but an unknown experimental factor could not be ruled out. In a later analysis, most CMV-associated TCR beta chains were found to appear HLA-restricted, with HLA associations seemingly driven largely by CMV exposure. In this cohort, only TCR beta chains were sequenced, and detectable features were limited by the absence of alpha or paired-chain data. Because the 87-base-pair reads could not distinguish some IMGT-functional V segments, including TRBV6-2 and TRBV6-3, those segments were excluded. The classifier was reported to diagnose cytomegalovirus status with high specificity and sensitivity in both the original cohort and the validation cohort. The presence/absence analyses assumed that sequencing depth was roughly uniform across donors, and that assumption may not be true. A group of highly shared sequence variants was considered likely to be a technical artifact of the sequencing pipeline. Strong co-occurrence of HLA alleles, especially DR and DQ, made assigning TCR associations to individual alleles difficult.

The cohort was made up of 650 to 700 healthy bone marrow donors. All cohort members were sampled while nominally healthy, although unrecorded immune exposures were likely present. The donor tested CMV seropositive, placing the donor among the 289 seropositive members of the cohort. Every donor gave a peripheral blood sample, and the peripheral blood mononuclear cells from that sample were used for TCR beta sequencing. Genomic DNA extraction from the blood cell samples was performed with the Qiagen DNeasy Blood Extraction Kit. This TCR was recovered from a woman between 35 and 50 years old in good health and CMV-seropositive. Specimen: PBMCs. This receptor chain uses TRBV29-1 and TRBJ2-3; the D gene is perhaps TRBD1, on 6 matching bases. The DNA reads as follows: TGCAGCGCCGGGGTGGGGCAGGGGTTTGCAGATACGCAGTATTTT. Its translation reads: CSAGVGQGFADTQYF.